The 6 T cell receptor beta chains below were found in one sample sequenced in a study of T cells in Graves' hyperthyroidism and ophthalmopathy. Amplification of TCR beta CDR3 regions was performed using RNA transcripts as template. During a first-round RT-PCR of the TCR CDR3, the HTBI primer set was used. Each CDR3 protein is one row after TCRdb ran MiXCR on the multiplex PCR reads. The table includes roughly 700,000 distinct CDR3 sequences, 15% to 20% detected once. The material sequenced was blood. These receptor sequences come from a man aged 50-60 years with Graves' hyperthyroidism.

This clonotype was counted many times. V gene TRBV5-4 combines with J gene TRBJ2-2, with 7 bases fitting TRBD2. Per germline, CDR1 SGHNT and CDR2 YYREEE (reference sequence). J lost 2 bases, V lost 0 bases, and 4 bases had no gene match. There are 16 residues in the CDR3. The CDR3, as DNA: TGTGCCAGCAGCTTGGGGGCTAGCGGTAACACCGGGGAGCTGTTTTTT. Translating it yields CASSLGASGNTGELFF.

Many counts were recorded for this clonotype. The V and J genes are TRBV28 and TRBJ1-6; 7 bases are a match to TRBD1. This CDR3 spans 14 amino acids. The junction had 5 bases not matched to a gene; V was cut back by 2 bases and J by 10 bases. Germline V gene sequence: CDR1 MDHEN, CDR2 SYDVKM. The chain's CDR3 is CASSLGQVQSPLHF. CDR3 in DNA: TGTGCCAGCAGTTTAGGACAGGTCCAATCACCCCTCCACTTT.

The chain has TRBV7-2 and TRBJ2-3; TRBD2 aligns across 13 bases. Looked up from germline, CDR1 is SGHTA and CDR2 is FQGNSA. The V and J ends lost 0 bases and 2 bases, in that order; junction bases with no gene match: 5. CDR3 length: 18 amino acids. The CDR3 DNA reads TGTGCCAGCAGCTTAGCAGTGACTAGCGGGAGGCTCACAGATACGCAGTATTTT. This translates into CASSLAVTSGRLTDTQYF. Filled out from reference TRBV7-2 and TRBJ2-3, the complete variable domain reads GAGVSQSPSNKVTEKGKDVELRCDPISGHTALYWYRQSLGQGLEFLIYFQGNSAPDKSGLPSDRFSAERTGGSVSTLTIQRTQQEDSAVYLCASSLAVTSGRLTDTQYFGPGTRLTVL.

The chain employs TRBV9 and TRBJ2-2; 9 bases line up with TRBD1. The CDR3 is 18 amino acids. V dropped 1 base and J dropped 4; count of bases not matched to a gene: 11. Germline V gene data show CDR1 as SGDLS and CDR2 as YYNGEE. For the CDR3, the DNA is TGTGCCAGCAGCGTAAGTGGATTGGGACAGGGTTCCACCGGGGAGCTGTTTTTT. It specifies CASSVSGLGQGSTGELFF.

This clonotype was recorded at least ten times. The CDR3 spells CASSVGGKVSSNEQFF. Written as DNA, the CDR3 is TGTGCCAGCAGCGTAGGTGGGAAGGTGAGCTCCAATGAGCAGTTCTTC. This chain connects TRBV7-8 to TRBJ2-1; D is unclear. The CDR3 loop spans 16 amino acids. From germline, CDR1 is SGHVS and CDR2 FQNEAQ. Trimming removed 5 bases at V and 6 bases at J, with 20 bases between.

This clonotype was seen at least ten times. The chain uses TRBV5-1 and TRBJ2-1, with D unclear. Per germline, CDR1 SGHRS and CDR2 YFSETQ. V lost 0 bases and J lost 9, with 16 bases in between. The CDR3 runs 15 residues. CDR3 amino acids: CASSLVSSGNGEQFF. As DNA, the CDR3 is TGCGCCAGCAGCTTGGTATCTAGTGGAAACGGTGAGCAGTTCTTC.